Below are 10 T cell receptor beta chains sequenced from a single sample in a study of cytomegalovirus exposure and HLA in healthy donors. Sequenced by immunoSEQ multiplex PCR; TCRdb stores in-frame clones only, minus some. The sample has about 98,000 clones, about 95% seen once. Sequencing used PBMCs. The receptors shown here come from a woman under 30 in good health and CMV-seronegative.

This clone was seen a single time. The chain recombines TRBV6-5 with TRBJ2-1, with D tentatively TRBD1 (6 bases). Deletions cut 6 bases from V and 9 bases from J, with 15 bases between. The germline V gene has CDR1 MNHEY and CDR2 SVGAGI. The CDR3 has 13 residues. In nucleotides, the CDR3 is TGTGCCAGCAGCCAGGGGCTAGTGGGTGAGCAGTTCTTC. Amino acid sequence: CASSQGLVGEQFF.

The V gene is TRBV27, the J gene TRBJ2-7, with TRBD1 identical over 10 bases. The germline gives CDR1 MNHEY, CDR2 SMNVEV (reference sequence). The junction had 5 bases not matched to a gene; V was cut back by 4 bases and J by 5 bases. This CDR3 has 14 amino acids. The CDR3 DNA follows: TGTGCCAGCAGTTATAACGACAGGGGGCACGAGCAGTACTTC. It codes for CASSYNDRGHEQYF.

The CDR3 region is CASSSLYKNEKLFF. The CDR3, as DNA: TGTGCCAGCAGTTCCCTCTATAAAAATGAAAAACTGTTTTTT. This chain connects TRBV27 to TRBJ1-4; D gene uncertain. This CDR3 region has 14 residues. V lost 4 bases and J lost 5, with 11 bases in between. The germline V gene has CDR1 MNHEY and CDR2 SMNVEV (reference sequence).

The CDR3 DNA sequence: TGTGCCAGCAGTGTCGGTTACGAGCAGTACTTC. As protein: CASSVGYEQYF. V is TRBV25-1 and J is TRBJ2-7; D not resolved. CDR1 MGHDK and CDR2 SYGVNS come from the germline V gene. V gave up 4 bases and J gave up 4 bases, with 5 bases separating them. CDR3 size: 11 residues.

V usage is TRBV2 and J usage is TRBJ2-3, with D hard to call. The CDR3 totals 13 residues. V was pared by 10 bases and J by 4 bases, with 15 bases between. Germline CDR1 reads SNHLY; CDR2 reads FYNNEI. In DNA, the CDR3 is TGTGCCATCTCGCGGCAGCTAGCAGATACGCAGTATTTT. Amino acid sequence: CAISRQLADTQYF.

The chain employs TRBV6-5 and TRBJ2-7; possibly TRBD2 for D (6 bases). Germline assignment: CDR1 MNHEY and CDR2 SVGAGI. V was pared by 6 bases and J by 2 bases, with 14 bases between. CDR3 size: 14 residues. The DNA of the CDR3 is TGTGCCAGCAGGGAGGGGTTCCTCACCTACGAGCAGTACTTC. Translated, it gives CASREGFLTYEQYF.

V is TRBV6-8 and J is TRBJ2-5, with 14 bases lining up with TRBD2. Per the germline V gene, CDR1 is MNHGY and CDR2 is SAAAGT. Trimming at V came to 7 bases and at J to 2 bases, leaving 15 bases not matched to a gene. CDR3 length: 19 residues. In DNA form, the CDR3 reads TGTGCCAGCAAGTATCGTGGGACTAGCGGGGGTTCTTCTCAAGAGACCCAGTACTTC. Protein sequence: CASKYRGTSGGSSQETQYF.

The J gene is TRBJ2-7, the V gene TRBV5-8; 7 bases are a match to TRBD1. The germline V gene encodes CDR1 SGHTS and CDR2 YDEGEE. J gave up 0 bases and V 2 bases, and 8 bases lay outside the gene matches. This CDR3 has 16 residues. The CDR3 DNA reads TGTGCCAGCAGCTTAACAACAGGGGTCACCTCCTACGAGCAGTACTTC. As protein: CASSLTTGVTSYEQYF.

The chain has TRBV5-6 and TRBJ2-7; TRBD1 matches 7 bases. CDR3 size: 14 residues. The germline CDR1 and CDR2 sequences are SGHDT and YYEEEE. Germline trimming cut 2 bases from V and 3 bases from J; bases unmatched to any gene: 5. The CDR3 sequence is CASSFTGAFYEQYF. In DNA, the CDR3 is TGTGCCAGCAGCTTTACAGGGGCCTTCTACGAGCAGTACTTC.

CDR3 residues: CASSSTSGGEQFF. The DNA for the CDR3 is TGTGCCAGCAGCTCGACTAGCGGGGGGGAGCAGTTCTTC. The rearrangement joins TRBV5-4 to TRBJ2-1; the match to TRBD2 covers 13 bases. The CDR3 runs to 13 residues. After removal of 3 bases from V and 10 bases from J, the junction contained 1 base not matched to a gene. Germline loops: CDR1 SGHNT, CDR2 YYREEE (reference sequence).